The source of this T cell receptor (beta chain) is a study of technical replicates of blood from several donors. The V gene lost 5 bases and the J gene lost 1 base, with 12 bases spanning the gap. This CDR3 region has 14 residues. Per germline, CDR1 MNHNS and CDR2 SASEGT. Data came from immunoSEQ multiplex PCR; TCRdb stores just in-frame clones and leaves some out. The table includes 78,000 or so clones, approximately 91% detected once. The clonotype originates from a human donor in good health. Sequencing was carried out using T cells isolated from PBMCs. J is TRBJ2-7 and V is TRBV6-1; tentative D call: TRBD1 (5 bases). CDR3 residues: CASSNWAGSYEQYF. For the CDR3, the DNA is TGTGCCAGCAGTAATTGGGCAGGGTCCTACGAGCAGTACTTC.